This T cell receptor beta chain was recorded in a study of human thymus T cells. Study-wide results and limits: Related research found strongly overlapping thymic repertoires in unrelated individuals. Thymic and blood repertoires appeared to display a bias in their usage of V and J genes.

Sequencing was performed with immunoSEQ multiplex PCR; in TCRdb, only in-frame clones are kept and a portion is missing. The sample carries approximately 71,000 clones, roughly 94% recorded once. A remark on this clone: What it binds is unknown.

Germline lookup yields CDR1 MNHNY and CDR2 SVGAGI (reference sequence). The CDR3 runs to 15 residues. V lost 6 bases and J lost 1; bases outside the gene matches: 6. Surgeons resected thymus tissue during corrective heart surgery. Corrective surgery for congenital heart defects was being performed on the healthy Finnish infants who served as donors. The J gene is TRBJ1-1, the V gene TRBV6-6, with 9 bases aligning to TRBD1. The receptor comes from a girl less than two years old with a congenital heart defect but otherwise immunologically healthy. The material sequenced was thymus tissue. The CDR3 DNA reads as TGTGCCAGCAGGCAGACAGGGGGGTCGAACACTGAAGCTTTCTTT. Translated: CASRQTGGSNTEAFF.